This paragraph covers one T cell receptor beta chain sequence. The data belong to a study of blood T cell repertoires in COVID-19. Study-wide context: COVID-19 samples from acute and convalescent phases originated in the United States, Italy and Spain. T cells, B-cell-depleted T cells, or PBMCs provided the cDNA or gDNA that served as material.

CDR3 size: 15 residues. V lost 3 bases to trimming and J lost 5 bases; unmatched junction nucleotides: 9. Germline V gene lookup returns CDR1 SGHAT and CDR2 FQNNGV. In the study's own analysis: Using reference gene primer amplification, nucleated cell counts were estimated. The protocol was immunoSEQ multiplex PCR, while the TCRdb copy is restricted to in-frame clones and leaves out a portion. V and J calls and clone size follow that table, whereas D and trimming were derived from the DNA. The table lists around 130,000 clones, approximately 80% of them singletons. The sequence was collected from a woman in her 50s with acute or convalescent COVID-19. Sequenced sample: peripheral blood. The chain uses TRBV11-2 and TRBJ2-7; 8 nucleotides match TRBD1. The CDR3 region is CASSFPGQGGHEQYF. The CDR3 nucleotides are TGTGCCAGCAGCTTCCCCGGACAGGGAGGCCACGAGCAGTACTTC.